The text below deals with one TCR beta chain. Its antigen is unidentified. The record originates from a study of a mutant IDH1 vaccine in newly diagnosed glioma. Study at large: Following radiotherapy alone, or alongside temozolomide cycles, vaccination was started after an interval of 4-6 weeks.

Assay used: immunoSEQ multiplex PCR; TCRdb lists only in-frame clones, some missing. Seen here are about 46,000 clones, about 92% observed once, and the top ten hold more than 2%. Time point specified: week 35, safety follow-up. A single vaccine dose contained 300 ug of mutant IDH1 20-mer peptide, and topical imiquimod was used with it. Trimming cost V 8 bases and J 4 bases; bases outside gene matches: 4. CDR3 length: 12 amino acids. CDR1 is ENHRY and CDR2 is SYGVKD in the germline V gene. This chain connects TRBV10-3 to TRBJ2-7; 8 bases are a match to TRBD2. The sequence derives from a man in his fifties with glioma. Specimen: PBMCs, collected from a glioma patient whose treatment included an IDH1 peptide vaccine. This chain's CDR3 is CAIAGGTYEQYF. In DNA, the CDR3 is TGTGCCATCGCGGGGGGCACATACGAGCAGTACTTC.